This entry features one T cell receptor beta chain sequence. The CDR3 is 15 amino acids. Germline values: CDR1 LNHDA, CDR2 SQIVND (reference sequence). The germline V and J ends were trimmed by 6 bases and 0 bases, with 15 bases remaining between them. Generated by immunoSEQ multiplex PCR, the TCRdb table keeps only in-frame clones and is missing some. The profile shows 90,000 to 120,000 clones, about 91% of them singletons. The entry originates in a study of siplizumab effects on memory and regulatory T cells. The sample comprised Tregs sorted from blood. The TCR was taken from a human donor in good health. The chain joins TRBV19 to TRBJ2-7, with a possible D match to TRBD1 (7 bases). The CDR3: CASSLEGTDSYEQYF. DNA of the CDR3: TGTGCCAGTAGCTTGGAGGGGACAGACTCCTACGAGCAGTACTTC. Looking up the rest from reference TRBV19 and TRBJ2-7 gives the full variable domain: DGGITQSPKYLFRKEGQNVTLSCEQNLNHDAMYWYRQDPGQGLRLIYYSQIVNDFQKGDIAEGYSVSREKKESFPLTVTSAQKNPTAFYLCASSLEGTDSYEQYFGPGTRLTVT.